This entry concerns a single T cell receptor (beta chain). These data come from a study of blood T cell repertoires in COVID-19. Study background: Some COVID-19 samples were acute and others convalescent; all came from the United States, Italy and Spain. T cells, B-cell-depleted T cells, or PBMCs supplied cDNA or gDNA.

This CDR3 is 16 amino acids long. In germline, CDR1 is LNHNV, CDR2 YYDKDF (reference sequence). J gave up 8 bases and V 1 base, and 4 bases lay outside the gene matches. As handled by the study authors: Reference gene primer amplification gave nucleated cell count estimates. Using immunoSEQ multiplex PCR, the repertoire was profiled, and TCRdb retains in-frame clones only, with some absent. V, J and clone size reflect that table, while D and trimming were determined from the DNA. Among under 150,000 clones listed, approximately 87% were seen once. The TCR was taken from a man between 70 and 80 years old with active COVID-19. The rearrangement uses TRBV15 and TRBJ2-1, with 14 bases lining up with TRBD2. Sample: peripheral blood. CDR3 DNA sequence: TGTGCCACCAGCAGAGGGGGGACTAGCGGGGGTTATGAGCAGTTCTTC. This gives the protein CATSRGGTSGGYEQFF. The full variable domain, completed using reference TRBV15 and TRBJ2-1, is DAMVIQNPRYQVTQFGKPVTLSCSQTLNHNVMYWYQQKSSQAPKLLFHYYDKDFNNEADTPDNFQSRRPNTSFCFLDIRSPGLGDTAMYLCATSRGGTSGGYEQFFGPGTRLTVL.